The 9 T cell receptor beta chains below come from one sample, sequenced in a study of PD-L1 blockade in urothelial cancer. As for time point: pretreatment peripheral blood. Profiling relied on immunoSEQ multiplex PCR, and the TCRdb table lists in-frame clones only, not all of them. The repertoire has fewer than 60,000 clones, about 85% of them found once; the top ten carry approximately 15%. The sequencing here drew on PBMCs, taken around atezolizumab (anti-PD-L1) treatment. The receptors were gathered from a man between 65 and 85 years old with urothelial cancer.

This rearrangement joins TRBV18 to TRBJ2-5; tentative D call: TRBD1 (6 bases). V was pared by 0 bases and J by 1 base, with 18 bases between. CDR3 length: 18 residues. From germline, CDR1 is KGHSH and CDR2 LQKENI. The CDR3 loop reads CASSPPPGALGLQETQYF. CDR3 nucleotides: TGTGCCAGCTCACCACCCCCAGGGGCCCTTGGCCTCCAAGAGACCCAGTACTTC.

V and J are TRBV5-4 and TRBJ2-7, with TRBD1 identical over 11 bases. V dropped 2 bases and J dropped 5; count of bases not matched to a gene: 6. The germline V gene has CDR1 SGHNT and CDR2 YYREEE (reference sequence). The CDR3 length is 15 residues. The CDR3 sequence is CASSLDGQGAHEQYF. Written as DNA, the CDR3 is TGTGCCAGCAGCTTAGACGGACAGGGGGCCCACGAGCAGTACTTC. The complete variable domain, with remaining parts taken from reference TRBV5-4 and TRBJ2-7, reads ETGVTQSPTHLIKTRGQQVTLRCSSQSGHNTVSWYQQALGQGPQFIFQYYREEENGRGNFPPRFSGLQFPNYSSELNVNALELDDSALYLCASSLDGQGAHEQYFGPGTRLTVT.

The chain combines TRBV11-2 with TRBJ2-3; 12 nucleotides align to TRBD2. The V and J ends lost 5 bases and 4 bases, in that order; junction bases with no gene match: 4. The CDR3 is 15 residues long. The V gene's germline CDR1 is SGHAT and CDR2 FQNNGV. Here the CDR3 reads CASSQTSGSADTQYF. The DNA for the CDR3 is TGTGCCAGCAGCCAGACTAGCGGGAGTGCAGATACGCAGTATTTT.

The genes are TRBV2 and TRBJ2-1, with 10 nucleotides matching TRBD2. V dropped 4 bases and J dropped 12; count of bases not matched to a gene: 9. The CDR3 totals 14 residues. CDR1 and CDR2 from the germline V gene are SNHLY and FYNNEI. CDR3 in amino acids: CASSGSGRADGQFF. As DNA, the CDR3 is TGTGCCAGCAGTGGGAGCGGGAGGGCCGATGGGCAGTTCTTC.

The V and J genes are TRBV5-1 and TRBJ2-2; 9 nucleotides align to TRBD1. V lost 0 bases, J lost 6 bases, and 6 bases stayed unmatched. Germline loops: CDR1 SGHRS, CDR2 YFSETQ. CDR3 size: 16 residues. In DNA, the CDR3 is TGCGCCAGCAGCTTGGCGGGGACAGGGCTTTCCGGGGAGCTGTTTTTT. Encoded protein: CASSLAGTGLSGELFF.

In nucleotides, the CDR3 is TGCGCCAGCAGCCAAACAGCAACTAATGAAAAACTGTTTTTT. Translated, it gives CASSQTATNEKLFF. The chain recombines TRBV4-1 with TRBJ1-4, with no clear D. Trimming shortened V by 2 bases and J by 0 bases, and 4 bases separated the two germline ends. Germline CDR1 is MGHRA and CDR2 is YSYEKL. CDR3 size: 14 residues.

The chain has TRBV7-9 and TRBJ2-2; 10 bases are shared with TRBD1. CDR1 is SEHNR and CDR2 is FQNEAQ in the germline V gene (reference sequence). The J segment lost 1 base and the V segment lost 5 bases, leaving 4 bases of the junction unmatched. The CDR3 has 16 residues. CDR3 amino acids: CASSPRDRGNTGELFF. CDR3 DNA: TGTGCCAGCAGCCCACGGGACAGGGGGAACACCGGGGAGCTGTTTTTT.

The chain joins TRBV19 to TRBJ1-1, with D possibly TRBD1 on 5 matching bases. This CDR3 is built from 13 residues. CDR1 LNHDA and CDR2 SQIVND come from the germline V gene (reference sequence). Deletions cut 3 bases from V and 1 base from J, with 6 bases between. The CDR3 loop is CASSIQGNTEAFF. The CDR3 DNA is TGTGCCAGTAGTATCCAGGGGAACACTGAAGCTTTCTTT.

This chain joins TRBV21-1 and TRBJ1-1; the D call TRBD1 from the table was never checked on the DNA. TRBV21-1 is assigned pseudogene status. The CDR3 covers 13 residues. Written as DNA, the CDR3 is TGTGCCAGCTCCGAGGACACGAACACTGAAGCTTTCTTT. This translates into CASSEDTNTEAFF.